The 32 T cell receptor beta chains reported below all come from one sample, sequenced in a study of cytomegalovirus exposure and HLA in healthy donors. With 60 Vbeta and 13 Jbeta primers, the PCR was carried out. Sequencing was performed with immunoSEQ multiplex PCR; in TCRdb, only in-frame clones are kept and a portion is missing. The repertoire holds 120,000 or so clones, with over 65% as singletons. Sequencing input: PBMCs. All receptors come from a man aged 25-45 years in good health and CMV-seropositive.

The rearrangement uses TRBV7-9 and TRBJ1-2; D possibly corresponds to TRBD1 (6 bases). V gave up 1 base and J gave up 5 bases, with 11 bases separating them. The CDR3 is 14 amino acids. In germline, CDR1 is SEHNR, CDR2 FQNEAQ (reference sequence). Written as DNA, the CDR3 is TGTGCCAGCAGCTTAGACAGGGTCGGATATGGCTACACCTTC. Protein sequence: CASSLDRVGYGYTF. The full variable domain, in which reference TRBV7-9 and TRBJ1-2 provide the parts outside the CDR3, is DTGVSQNPRHKITKRGQNVTFRCDPISEHNRLYWYRQTLGQGPEFLTYFQNEAQLEKSRLLSDRFSAERPKGSFSTLEIQRTEQGDSAMYLCASSLDRVGYGYTFGSGTRLTVV.

The V call is TRBV7-8, the J call TRBJ1-2; no firm D call. Germline CDR1 and CDR2: SGHVS and FQNEAQ. V shed 1 base and J shed 8 bases, with 5 bases lying between them. This CDR3 is built from 11 residues. CDR3 nucleotides: TGTGCCAGCAGCTTAGGGCTCGGCTACACCTTC. It specifies CASSLGLGYTF.

For the CDR3, the DNA is TGTGCCAGCAGCTTAGCTGCAGGCCCCTACGAGCAGTACTTC. It encodes CASSLAAGPYEQYF. The V and J genes are TRBV7-8 and TRBJ2-7; no clear D. In germline, CDR1 is SGHVS, CDR2 FQNEAQ. The CDR3 length is 14 residues. The V gene lost 0 bases and the J gene lost 2 bases, with 8 bases spanning the gap. Based on the CDR3 plus reference TRBV7-8 and TRBJ2-7, the full variable domain is GAGVSQSPRYKVAKRGQDVALRCDPISGHVSLFWYQQALGQGPEFLTYFQNEAQLDKSGLPSDRFFAERPEGSVSTLKIQRTQQEDSAVYLCASSLAAGPYEQYFGPGTRLTVT.

The genes are TRBV6-1 and TRBJ1-5, with TRBD1 matching 8 bases. CDR3 size: 13 residues. V shed 7 bases, J shed 4 bases, and the junction held 3 bases outside the gene matches. Germline CDR1 reads MNHNS; CDR2 reads SASEGT. CDR3 in DNA: TGTGCCAGCACCAGGACAGGGAATCAGCCCCAGCATTTT. Amino acids: CASTRTGNQPQHF.

CDR3 loop: CASSGPDRANEKLFF. The CDR3 DNA sequence: TGTGCCAGCAGTGGCCCCGACAGGGCCAATGAAAAACTGTTTTTT. The gene calls are TRBV6-6 and TRBJ1-4; 7 bases are shared with TRBD1. CDR3 size: 15 residues. The V segment lost 5 bases and the J segment 5 bases; nucleotides outside the gene matches: 8. Looked up from germline, CDR1 is MNHNY and CDR2 is SVGAGI (reference sequence).

The rearrangement uses TRBV4-2 and TRBJ2-1, with a possible D match to TRBD2 (5 bases). V dropped 1 base and J dropped 2 bases, with 12 bases sitting between them. The V gene's germline CDR1 is LGHNA and CDR2 YNFKEQ. There are 16 residues in the CDR3. CDR3 sequence reads: CASSQVEAATYNEQFF. The CDR3 region has the DNA TGTGCCAGCAGCCAAGTTGAAGCGGCAACCTACAATGAGCAGTTCTTC.

The chain joins TRBV4-1 to TRBJ2-1; possibly TRBD2 for D (6 bases). V shed 5 bases and J shed 8 bases, with 10 bases lying between them. The CDR3 covers 12 residues. Germline CDR1 reads MGHRA; CDR2 reads YSYEKL. CDR3 nucleotides: TGCGCCAGCAGCTTGGGGGGAGATGAGCAGTTCTTC. Translating it yields CASSLGGDEQFF.

The chain uses TRBV5-1 and TRBJ1-4; no definite D call. V shed 1 base and J shed 5 bases, with 6 bases lying between them. Germline CDR1 reads SGHRS; CDR2 reads YFSETQ. The CDR3 totals 13 residues. The chain's CDR3 is CASSLHLNEKLFF. For the CDR3, the DNA is TGCGCCAGCAGCTTGCACCTAAATGAAAAACTGTTTTTT.

The chain links TRBV7-3 to TRBJ2-5; 9 positions match TRBD1. Trimming removed 5 bases from V and 4 bases from J; junction bases left unmatched: 5. Germline-derived CDR1 and CDR2 are SGHTA and FQGTGA. The CDR3 consists of 14 residues. Written as DNA, the CDR3 is TGTGCCAGCAGCCCCGGGACAGGGAGAGAGACCCAGTACTTC. Translated, it gives CASSPGTGRETQYF.

V and J are TRBV5-1 and TRBJ2-7; perhaps TRBD2 as D (6 bases). Germline CDR1 is SGHRS and CDR2 is YFSETQ. This CDR3 has 15 amino acids. V lost 1 base and J lost 0, with 11 bases in between. This chain's CDR3 is CASSLLGGDSYEQYF. The CDR3 DNA sequence: TGCGCCAGCAGCTTGCTGGGCGGGGACTCCTACGAGCAGTACTTC.

The CDR3 nucleotides read TGTGCCAGCAGCTTATCGCGGGGAGGCTACACCTTC. The encoded protein is CASSLSRGGYTF. The chain employs TRBV5-4 and TRBJ1-2; no clear D gene. V shed 2 bases and J shed 8 bases, with 10 bases lying between them. CDR1 SGHNT and CDR2 YYREEE come from the germline V gene (reference sequence). This CDR3 is built from 12 residues.

The chain combines TRBV2 with TRBJ1-5; TRBD1 agrees at 7 bases. The CDR3 has 15 amino acids. The V segment lost 6 bases and the J segment 3 bases; nucleotides outside the gene matches: 8. Looked up from germline, CDR1 is SNHLY and CDR2 is FYNNEI. The CDR3 protein is CASRGWTGVNQPQHF. The CDR3 DNA follows: TGTGCCAGCAGGGGGTGGACAGGAGTCAATCAGCCCCAGCATTTT.

The genes are TRBV2 and TRBJ1-4; the match to TRBD1 covers 8 bases. With 5 bases clipped from V and 7 bases from J, the junction kept 9 bases outside the gene matches. CDR3 length equals 15 residues. The germline V gene encodes CDR1 SNHLY and CDR2 FYNNEI. This chain's CDR3 is CASSSTGTGVEKLFF. The CDR3 DNA sequence: TGTGCCAGCAGTTCTACAGGGACAGGCGTTGAAAAACTGTTTTTT.

This clone occurred a few times. This chain joins TRBV6-1 and TRBJ1-3; D gene ambiguous. Looked up from germline, CDR1 is MNHNS and CDR2 is SASEGT. The germline V and J ends were trimmed by 8 bases and 4 bases, with 9 bases remaining between them. The CDR3 spans 12 residues. CDR3 nucleotide sequence: TGTGCCAGCGTTCTCTTCGGAAACACCATATATTTT. This gives the protein CASVLFGNTIYF.

The chain is built from TRBV19 and TRBJ2-7, with 7 bases fitting TRBD2. This CDR3 is built from 13 residues. Per the germline V gene, CDR1 is LNHDA and CDR2 is SQIVND (reference sequence). Trimming took 5 bases from V and 6 from J; bases not matched to a gene: 7. The CDR3, as DNA: TGTGCCAGTAGTGTCCTAGCGGAGGGCGAGCAGTACTTC. Amino acid sequence: CASSVLAEGEQYF.

The rearrangement joins TRBV5-6 to TRBJ1-1; TRBD1 aligns across 10 bases. The CDR3 is 14 residues long. Germline CDR1 and CDR2: SGHDT and YYEEEE. V lost 4 bases to trimming and J lost 5 bases; unmatched junction nucleotides: 5. The CDR3 is CASSPGQGWTEAFF. The CDR3 DNA follows: TGTGCCAGCAGCCCGGGACAGGGGTGGACTGAAGCTTTCTTT.

About this clone: The sample has other DNA sequences that encode this CDR3 too. The CDR3 DNA reads as TGTGCCAGCAGCTTCGGGACAACGAACACCGGGGAGCTGTTTTTT. Its protein product is CASSFGTTNTGELFF. The chain carries TRBV7-9 and TRBJ2-2; D is possibly TRBD1 (6 bases). The CDR3 length is 15 residues. CDR1 is SEHNR, CDR2 FQNEAQ, per germline (reference sequence). With 3 bases removed from V and 0 bases from J, the gap between germline ends came to 8 bases.

This chain joins TRBV5-4 and TRBJ2-7, with 10 positions matching TRBD1. This CDR3 spans 16 amino acids. The trim removed 4 bases at V and 0 bases at J, leaving 7 bases unmatched. Germline-derived CDR1 and CDR2 are SGHNT and YYREEE (reference sequence). The CDR3 nucleotides are TGTGCCAGCAGCGGAGGGGACAGGGGAGGCTCCTACGAGCAGTACTTC. Translation gives CASSGGDRGGSYEQYF.

This clone has more than one count but fewer than ten. V gene TRBV7-2 combines with J gene TRBJ1-2; TRBD1 might be the D (5 bases). This CDR3 contains 17 residues. With 1 base removed from V and 4 bases from J, the gap between germline ends came to 19 bases. Germline CDR1 reads SGHTA; CDR2 reads FQGNSA. The CDR3 DNA reads TGTGCCAGCAGCTTAGATGGTTCAGGGATGTTTTTCTATGGCTACACCTTC. This gives the protein CASSLDGSGMFFYGYTF.

The chain is built from TRBV5-5 and TRBJ1-1, with 10 bases that match TRBD1. V was pared by 0 bases and J by 5 bases, with 10 bases of the junction left unmatched. Germline V lookup: CDR1 SGHKS, CDR2 YYEKEE (reference sequence). CDR3 length: 17 residues. CDR3 sequence: CASSLGGGTGVLTEAFF. In DNA form, the CDR3 reads TGTGCCAGCAGCTTGGGGGGCGGGACAGGGGTTTTGACTGAAGCTTTCTTT.

The chain couples TRBV28 to TRBJ2-7; 11 nucleotides agree with TRBD1. V gave up 0 bases and J gave up 4 bases; unmatched junction bases: 5. Germline V gives CDR1 MDHEN, CDR2 SYDVKM. The CDR3 runs to 16 residues. The CDR3 reads CASSLWGGTGGYEQYF. As DNA, the CDR3 is TGTGCCAGCAGTTTATGGGGGGGGACAGGGGGTTACGAGCAGTACTTC. Drawing the rest from reference TRBV28 and TRBJ2-7, the complete variable domain is DVKVTQSSRYLVKRTGEKVFLECVQDMDHENMFWYRQDPGLGLRLIYFSYDVKMKEKGDIPEGYSVSREKKERFSLILESASTNQTSMYLCASSLWGGTGGYEQYFGPGTRLTVT.

The chain has TRBV6-1 and TRBJ2-2; possibly TRBD2 for D (6 bases). CDR3 size: 15 residues. CDR1 is MNHNS and CDR2 is SASEGT in the germline V gene. Trimming pared 2 bases from V and 5 bases from J, leaving 12 bases between. Here the CDR3 reads CASSELRGGTGELFF. The CDR3 bases are TGTGCCAGCAGTGAATTACGCGGAGGGACCGGGGAGCTGTTTTTT.

The chain uses TRBV29-1 and TRBJ2-5; TRBD1 is a possible D gene (5 bases). The CDR3 covers 14 residues. V gave up 6 bases and J gave up 4 bases, with 18 bases separating them. Germline V CDR1 and CDR2: SQVTM, ANQGSEA. The CDR3 sequence is CSVADNPWGETQYF. The CDR3 DNA follows: TGCAGCGTGGCGGACAACCCCTGGGGAGAGACCCAGTACTTC. The whole variable domain, filled in from reference TRBV29-1 and TRBJ2-5, reads SAVISQKPSRDICQRGTSLTIQCQVDSQVTMMFWYRQQPGQSLTLIATANQGSEATYESGFVIDKFPISRPNLTFSTLTVSNMSPEDSSIYLCSVADNPWGETQYFGPGTRLLVL.

The V and J genes are TRBV7-9 and TRBJ2-1; maybe TRBD2 (6 bases). The CDR3 loop spans 12 amino acids. Trimming removed 5 bases at V and 9 bases at J, with 11 bases between. Germline V CDR1 and CDR2: SEHNR, FQNEAQ (reference sequence). CDR3 nucleotide sequence: TGTGCCAGCAGCAACCTCGGGAGTGAGCAGTTCTTC. It yields the protein CASSNLGSEQFF.

This chain joins TRBV7-9 and TRBJ2-7; D remains ambiguous. The CDR3 has 13 amino acids. Germline V gene data show CDR1 as SEHNR and CDR2 as FQNEAQ (reference sequence). The V and J ends lost 5 bases and 4 bases respectively, with 12 bases between them. The CDR3 sequence: CASSPSFEYEQYF. CDR3 nucleotides: TGTGCCAGCAGCCCGTCGTTTGAGTACGAGCAGTACTTC.

The chain has TRBV4-3 and TRBJ2-6, with D tentatively TRBD1 (5 bases). The V and J ends lost 3 bases and 1 base respectively, with 7 bases between them. Germline-derived CDR1 and CDR2 are LGHNA and YSLEER. The CDR3 spans 15 residues. CDR3 nucleotides: TGCGCCAGCAGCCATAGGGGATCTGGGGCCAACGTCCTGACTTTC. Its translation is CASSHRGSGANVLTF.

The chain joins TRBV4-3 to TRBJ1-5; 7 bases are shared with TRBD1. The CDR3 is 14 residues long. Germline CDR1 and CDR2: LGHNA and YSLEER. V lost 1 base and J lost 6; bases outside the gene matches: 3. CDR3: CASSQGRGVQPQHF. CDR3 nucleotides: TGCGCCAGCAGCCAAGGCAGGGGGGTTCAGCCCCAGCATTTT.

V and J are TRBV6-6 and TRBJ1-2; possibly TRBD1 for D (5 bases). This CDR3 region has 16 residues. Trimming shortened V by 0 bases and J by 2 bases, and 13 bases separated the two germline ends. CDR1 MNHNY and CDR2 SVGAGI come from the germline V gene (reference sequence). The CDR3 region has the DNA TGTGCCAGCAGTTACTCTGCCAGGGCCCACAACTATGGCTACACCTTC. Translated: CASSYSARAHNYGYTF.

The chain has TRBV29-1 and TRBJ2-5, with D possibly TRBD1 on 6 matching bases. Germline V gives CDR1 SQVTM, CDR2 ANQGSEA. V lost 0 bases and J lost 4, with 9 bases in between. The CDR3 consists of 13 residues. The CDR3 DNA follows: TGCAGCGTTGAAGATCAGGGGTCAGAGACCCAGTACTTC. Translated: CSVEDQGSETQYF.

The CDR3 region is CASSFEQGVEGLYGYTF. CDR3 nucleotides: TGTGCCAGCAGCTTTGAACAGGGGGTTGAAGGTCTCTATGGCTACACCTTC. The chain links TRBV5-5 to TRBJ1-2; 8 bases fit TRBD1. CDR3 length equals 17 residues. Germline V gene sequence: CDR1 SGHKS, CDR2 YYEKEE (reference sequence). V lost 2 bases and J lost 4; bases outside the gene matches: 13. The full variable domain, with the rest looked up from reference TRBV5-5 and TRBJ1-2, is DAGVTQSPTHLIKTRGQQVTLRCSPISGHKSVSWYQQVLGQGPQFIFQYYEKEERGRGNFPDRFSARQFPNYSSELNVNALLLGDSALYLCASSFEQGVEGLYGYTFGSGTRLTVV.

The chain links TRBV9 to TRBJ2-2; 9 positions agree with TRBD2. Trimming took 3 bases from V and 4 from J; bases not matched to a gene: 4. The CDR3 extends over 15 amino acids. The germline V gene encodes CDR1 SGDLS and CDR2 YYNGEE. The CDR3 region has the DNA TGTGCCAGCAGCGGTAGCGGGAGAGGCACCGGGGAGCTGTTTTTT. It yields the protein CASSGSGRGTGELFF.

This sequence joins TRBV11-2 and TRBJ2-5; 11 bases are a match to TRBD2. CDR3 length equals 14 residues. Germline CDR1 and CDR2: SGHAT and FQNNGV. V shed 7 bases, J shed 6 bases, and the junction held 7 bases outside the gene matches. The CDR3 protein is CASISGTSGQTQYF. The DNA for the CDR3 is TGTGCCAGCATCTCAGGGACTAGCGGACAGACCCAGTACTTC.